These 14 T cell receptor beta chains were sequenced from one sample in a study of shared clonotypes between healthy human individuals (dated by TCRdb to about 2020). The method behind the library was the immunoSEQ multiplex PCR assay. As stored in TCRdb, this immuneACCESS dataset retains in-frame rearrangements with V and J assigned. A fraction of the clones does not appear; measured against another copy, unresolved V genes explain less than half of the discrepancy, and the remainder lacks a known reason. The sample table records about 1.5 million clones; 98% of these occur just once. The ten largest clones capture roughly 0.45% of the sample. Sequences were obtained from naive CD4+ T cells sorted from blood. The cell subset or site label, read with the paper, signifies: CD45RA+ positively selected. These receptors came from a man under 40 in good health.

This clone was recorded once. Distinct nucleotide sequences in the sample also encode this CDR3. V is TRBV7-3 and J is TRBJ2-1; D might be TRBD2 (6 bases). The CDR3 has 14 amino acids. Germline V gene sequence: CDR1 SGHTA, CDR2 FQGTGA. Trimming left V 3 bases short and J 1 base short, with 7 bases between. CDR3 sequence reads: CASSFGGSYNEQFF. CDR3 coding DNA: TGTGCCAGCAGCTTCGGGGGTTCCTACAATGAGCAGTTCTTC.

The chain links TRBV11-2 to TRBJ1-1, with D tentatively TRBD1 (5 bases). Germline V gives CDR1 SGHAT, CDR2 FQNNGV. Trimming left V 3 bases short and J 1 base short, with 12 bases between. The CDR3 is 15 residues long. The CDR3 DNA reads TGTGCCAGCAGCTTCACGGGGCAGCCGAACACTGAAGCTTTCTTT. It is translated as CASSFTGQPNTEAFF. Drawing the rest from reference TRBV11-2 and TRBJ1-1, the complete variable domain is EAGVAQSPRYKIIEKRQSVAFWCNPISGHATLYWYQQILGQGPKLLIQFQNNGVVDDSQLPKDRFSAERLKGVDSTLKIQPAKLEDSAVYLCASSFTGQPNTEAFFGQGTRLTVV.

The rearrangement links TRBV27 to TRBJ2-1; no firm D call. The ends were cut back, 5 bases at V and 0 bases at J, with 14 bases in the middle. The CDR3 is 16 residues long. Germline lookup yields CDR1 MNHEY and CDR2 SMNVEV (reference sequence). The CDR3 region is CASSHPKVLSYNEQFF. As DNA, the CDR3 is TGTGCCAGCAGTCACCCGAAGGTCCTCTCCTACAATGAGCAGTTCTTC.

J is TRBJ2-7 and V is TRBV7-7; 9 bases are shared with TRBD1. The CDR3 covers 16 residues. Germline CDR1 is SSHAT and CDR2 is FNYEAQ (reference sequence). Trimming removed 0 bases from V and 3 bases from J; junction bases left unmatched: 6. The CDR3 sequence is CASSLALWTGVYEQYF. DNA for the CDR3: TGTGCCAGCAGCTTAGCGCTTTGGACAGGGGTCTACGAGCAGTACTTC.

The chain carries TRBV7-9 and TRBJ1-4; D might be TRBD1 (5 bases). Germline V gives CDR1 SEHNR, CDR2 FQNEAQ (reference sequence). Trimming took off 3 bases at V and 7 bases at J, with 12 bases between the two ends. The CDR3 covers 14 residues. This CDR3 is CASSLGVAGEKLFF. DNA of the CDR3: TGTGCCAGCAGCTTGGGGGTCGCGGGTGAAAAACTGTTTTTT.

The V call is TRBV28, the J call TRBJ2-3; D call uncertain. The CDR3 is made up of 14 amino acids. Germline values: CDR1 MDHEN, CDR2 SYDVKM. Trimming took off 6 bases at V and 2 bases at J, with 12 bases between the two ends. The CDR3 sequence is CASSFARSTDTQYF. The CDR3 DNA is TGTGCCAGCAGCTTTGCAAGATCCACAGATACGCAGTATTTT.

This clone appeared a single time. This specimen includes other DNA sequences encoding the same CDR3. This chain joins TRBV5-1 and TRBJ2-7; D is unclear. The CDR3 extends over 14 amino acids. V gave up 0 bases and J gave up 2 bases, with 9 bases separating them. Per germline, CDR1 SGHRS and CDR2 YFSETQ. The CDR3 nucleotides are TGCGCCAGCAGCTTGGTGCCGGGCCCCTACGAGCAGTACTTC. This encodes CASSLVPGPYEQYF.

This clone has a single count. V usage is TRBV4-1 and J usage is TRBJ2-2; D call uncertain. In germline, CDR1 is MGHRA, CDR2 YSYEKL. This CDR3 is built from 15 residues. Deletions cut 4 bases from V and 1 base from J, with 10 bases between. CDR3 nucleotide sequence: TGCGCCAGCAGCCTATTTAGCCTGAACACCGGGGAGCTGTTTTTT. Translating gives CASSLFSLNTGELFF.

This chain joins TRBV18 and TRBJ1-4; D gene ambiguous. CDR3 length: 15 amino acids. Per the germline V gene, CDR1 is KGHSH and CDR2 is LQKENI. V lost 0 bases and J 7 bases, leaving 12 bases between the germline ends. The CDR3 nucleotides read TGTGCCAGCTCACCACCGACCGCCTGGGGTGAAAAACTGTTTTTT. Residues: CASSPPTAWGEKLFF.

This chain joins TRBV7-6 and TRBJ2-5; D is ambiguous. This CDR3 spans 12 amino acids. Germline V gene sequence: CDR1 SGHVS, CDR2 FNYEAQ. Trimming cost V 4 bases and J 1 base, with 4 bases left between them. The CDR3 sequence: CASSYPQETQYF. The CDR3 nucleotides read TGTGCCAGCAGCTACCCCCAAGAGACCCAGTACTTC.

With respect to this clone: This CDR3 is also generated by other DNA sequences in the sample. This chain uses TRBV18 with TRBJ2-5; TRBD1 agrees at 7 bases. The V gene end was trimmed by 3 bases and the J gene end by 5 bases; junction bases not matched to a gene: 3. The CDR3 is 13 residues long. Germline V gene lookup returns CDR1 KGHSH and CDR2 LQKENI. CDR3 amino acids: CASSPGQLETQYF. The DNA of the CDR3 is TGTGCCAGCTCACCGGGACAGCTGGAGACCCAGTACTTC.

The chain recombines TRBV30 with TRBJ1-1; D possibly corresponds to TRBD1 (5 bases). V dropped 3 bases and J dropped 4 bases, with 12 bases sitting between them. The CDR3 spans 13 residues. CDR1 and CDR2 (germline): GTSNPN, SVGIG (reference sequence). The CDR3 DNA is TGTGCCTGGAGCGCCACAGGAGCCACTGAAGCTTTCTTT. Protein sequence: CAWSATGATEAFF.

V is TRBV5-1 and J is TRBJ2-5; 10 nucleotides align to TRBD2. The CDR3 has 17 residues. J lost 7 bases, V lost 4 bases, and 16 bases had no gene match. Per germline, CDR1 SGHRS and CDR2 YFSETQ. The CDR3 sequence is CASSRRTSGLSLGTQYF. As DNA, the CDR3 is TGCGCCAGCAGCAGACGGACTAGCGGCCTCTCATTGGGGACCCAGTACTTC.

The rearrangement uses TRBV29-1 and TRBJ2-5; D is ambiguous. CDR3 length: 16 residues. V lost 1 base, J lost 0 bases, and 15 bases lay in between. Germline CDR1 is SQVTM and CDR2 is ANQGSEA. The CDR3 loop is CSVEGGPKLYQETQYF. In DNA form, the CDR3 reads TGCAGCGTTGAAGGAGGACCGAAGCTGTACCAAGAGACCCAGTACTTC.